Below, one T cell receptor (beta chain) is given with its context. Its target antigen remains unknown. No much larger clone exists at a distance of one base, and base qualities are not known. The data originate from a study of T cell repertoires in cytomegalovirus infection (dated by TCRdb to between 2018 and 2021). Regarding the research as a whole: Alongside well-studied HLA-B-restricted epitopes, the peptide stimulations were aimed at recently identified HLA-C-restricted CMV epitopes, whose presentation resists viral immunomodulation. The HLA type of each donor mattered for the analysis, because public TCR beta signatures pointed to carriage of CMV infection along with the matching HLA type.

Points the paper makes about the study in general: Cumulative frequency of public TCR beta family members discriminated carriers of CMV infection plus the relevant HLA type in this cohort and an independent 352-donor cohort. The ex vivo response was dominated by HLA-C-restricted CMV-specific TCR beta clonotypes, and the single most frequent clonotype in two of eight donors was supplied by these HLA-C-restricted clonotypes.

Data came from an Illumina HiSeq 1500. TCRdb applied fastp at Q25 and MiXCR to the public reads, then kept only in-frame beta chains. Every CDR3 protein is listed once, alongside the most common genes and DNA of its rows. Recorded for this sample are about 830,000 distinct CDR3 sequences; less than 35% of them occurred a single time. 9.5% to 15% of the sample is held by the ten biggest clonotypes. The treatment or condition label for this specimen denotes: in vitro stimulation with specific CMV peptide epitopes to enrich CMV-specific T cells. The starting material was cultured CD8+ T cells from PBMCs, obtained from culture after CMV antigen stimulation. The clonotype was recovered from a human donor in good health (CMV status not recorded). Some clones in this sample may be carry-over from other donors' samples.

The CDR3 region: CASSYSKHTGDYNEQFF. DNA sequence: TGTGCCAGCAGTTACTCTAAACACACGGGGGATTACAATGAGCAGTTCTTC. This chain joins TRBV6-5 to TRBJ2-1, and perhaps TRBD2 as D gene, on 6 matching bases. The CDR3 contains 17 residues, cysteine and phenylalanine counted. Only CDR3 DNA remains: 51 bases, in frame from the first base. V is pared back by 0 bases and J by 4 bases, with 16 bases lying between the germline termini. Taken from the germline V gene, the CDR1 and CDR2 loops are MNHEY and SVGAGI.